Sequencing of this T cell receptor beta chain was carried out in a study of blood T cell repertoires in COVID-19. V gave up 5 bases and J gave up 0 bases, with 13 bases separating them. The CDR3 totals 15 residues. In germline, CDR1 is LNHNV, CDR2 YYDKDF (reference sequence). This clone was detected only once. Profiled with immunoSEQ multiplex PCR; TCRdb holds only in-frame clones, not every one. The repertoire holds a few hundred thousand clones, with 85% to 90% as singletons. Sample: PBMCs or T cells enriched from blood (not recorded which). The receptor's source is a man aged 18 to 29 who had recovered from COVID-19. The chain combines TRBV15 with TRBJ2-5; possible D gene TRBD1, 5 bases. The chain's CDR3 is CATSADSSYQETQYF. CDR3 nucleotide sequence: TGTGCCACCAGCGCTGACAGCTCCTACCAAGAGACCCAGTACTTC.